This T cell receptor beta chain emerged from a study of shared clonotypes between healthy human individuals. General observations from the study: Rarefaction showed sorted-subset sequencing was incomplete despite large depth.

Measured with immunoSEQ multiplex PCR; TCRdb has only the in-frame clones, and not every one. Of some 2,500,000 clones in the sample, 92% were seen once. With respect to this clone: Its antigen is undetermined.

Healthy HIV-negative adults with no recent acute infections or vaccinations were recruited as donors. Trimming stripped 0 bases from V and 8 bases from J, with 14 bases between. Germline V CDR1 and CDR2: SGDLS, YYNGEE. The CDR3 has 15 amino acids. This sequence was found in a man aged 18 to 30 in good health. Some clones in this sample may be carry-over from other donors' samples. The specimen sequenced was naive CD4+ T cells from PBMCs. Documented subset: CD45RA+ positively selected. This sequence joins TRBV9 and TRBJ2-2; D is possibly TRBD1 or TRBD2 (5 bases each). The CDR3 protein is CASSVGGTPAGELFF. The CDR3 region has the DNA TGTGCCAGCAGCGTAGGAGGGACCCCCGCGGGGGAGCTGTTTTTT.